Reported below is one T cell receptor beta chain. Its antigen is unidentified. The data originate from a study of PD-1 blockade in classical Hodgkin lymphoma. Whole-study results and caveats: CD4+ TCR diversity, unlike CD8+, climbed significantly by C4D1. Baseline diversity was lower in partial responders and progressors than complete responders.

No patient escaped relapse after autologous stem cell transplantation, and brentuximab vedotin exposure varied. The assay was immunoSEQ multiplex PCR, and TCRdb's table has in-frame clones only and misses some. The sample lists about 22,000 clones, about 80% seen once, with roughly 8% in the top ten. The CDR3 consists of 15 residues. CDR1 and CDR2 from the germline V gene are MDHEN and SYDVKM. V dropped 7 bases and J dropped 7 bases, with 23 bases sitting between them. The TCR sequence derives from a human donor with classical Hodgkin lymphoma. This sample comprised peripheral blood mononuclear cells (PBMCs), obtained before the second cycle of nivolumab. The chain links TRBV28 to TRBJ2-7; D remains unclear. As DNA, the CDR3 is TGTGCCAGCACTCGGACGGAAACAACTCGTCGGGAGCAGTACTTC. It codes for CASTRTETTRREQYF.